This TCR beta chain originates from a study of blood T cell repertoires in COVID-19. Across the study: Samples of COVID-19 (acute and convalescent) were obtained from the United States, Italy and Spain. PBMCs, B-cell-depleted T cells, or T cells were the source of the cDNA or gDNA that made up the material.

In the original analysis: From reference gene primer amplification, estimates of nucleated cell counts were derived. Produced via immunoSEQ multiplex PCR; TCRdb's table is partial and in-frame only. V, J and clone size are taken as reported in that table, and D and trimming were inferred from the DNA itself. The data hold 120,000 or so clones, with more than 60% observed a single time. V lost 5 bases and J 1 base, leaving 13 bases between the germline ends. This CDR3 has 15 amino acids. Germline CDR1 is WSHSY and CDR2 is SAAADI. This receptor was obtained from a woman in her seventies with acute or convalescent COVID-19. Sequenced sample: peripheral blood. The chain joins TRBV10-2 to TRBJ2-3; maybe TRBD1 (5 bases). The CDR3 bases are TGCGCCAGCAGTCTTAAGGGGATTCGCACAGATACGCAGTATTTT. Its translation: CASSLKGIRTDTQYF.